These 5 T cell receptor beta chains came from one sample sequenced in a study of Graves' ophthalmopathy and Graves' hyperthyroidism. RNA transcripts were the source from which TCR beta CDR3 regions were amplified. HTBI-primed RT-PCR formed the first round, and a multiplex PCR formed the second. TCRdb recomputed calls from the multiplex PCR reads with MiXCR, one row per CDR3 protein. This sample has 450,000 or so distinct CDR3 sequences, with around 15% found just once. Sequencing input: blood. These receptors were obtained from a woman aged 25 to 39 with Graves' ophthalmopathy.

The V and J genes are TRBV7-2 and TRBJ2-5; 7 bases agree with TRBD2. Germline V gene sequence: CDR1 SGHTA, CDR2 FQGNSA. V lost 5 bases to trimming and J lost 5 bases; unmatched junction nucleotides: 8. The CDR3 has 14 residues. DNA for the CDR3: TGTGCCAGCAGCCCTAGGGGAGGGGATGAGACCCAGTACTTC. It encodes CASSPRGGDETQYF.

This clonotype was counted once. This may be a read error: a much more frequent sequence differs by one nucleotide. The chain recombines TRBV27 with TRBJ2-2; TRBD1 aligns across 7 bases. Germline loops: CDR1 MNHEY, CDR2 SMNVEV (reference sequence). The CDR3 extends over 15 amino acids. CDR3 region: CASTPGTVNTGELLF. CDR3 nucleotide sequence: TGTGCCAGCACACCGGGGACAGTAAACACCGGGGAGCTGTTGTTT.

The V and J genes are TRBV6-1 and TRBJ1-5; D is possibly TRBD1 (5 bases). The CDR3 contains 15 residues. Trimming left V 5 bases short and J 7 bases short, with 18 bases between. Per the germline V gene, CDR1 is MNHNS and CDR2 is SASEGT. CDR3 nucleotide sequence: TGTGCCAGCAGTAGAGGGGCGCCGATAGAACAGCCCCAGCATTTT. As protein: CASSRGAPIEQPQHF.

Ten or more counts support this clonotype. The chain is built from TRBV6-5 and TRBJ1-2; 8 positions agree with TRBD1. Germline CDR1 reads MNHEY; CDR2 reads SVGAGI. The J segment lost 8 bases and the V segment lost 5 bases, leaving 7 bases of the junction unmatched. This CDR3 is 13 amino acids long. CDR3 DNA: TGTGCCAGCAGTACGACAGGGGATGGGGGCTACACCTTC. This translates into CASSTTGDGGYTF.

This clonotype was seen many times. This chain joins TRBV20-1 and TRBJ1-5; 10 nucleotides agree with TRBD1. Unmatched junction bases numbered 7, after V lost 3 bases and J lost 2 bases. Germline assignment: CDR1 DFQATT and CDR2 SNEGSKA (reference sequence). There are 16 residues in the CDR3. The CDR3, as DNA: TGCAGTGCTAGTGGTGACAGGGGGCAACGCAATCAGCCCCAGCATTTT. Residues: CSASGDRGQRNQPQHF.